This T cell receptor beta chain emerged from a study of early T cells in non-severe SARS-CoV-2 infection. The germline V gene has CDR1 SGHTA and CDR2 FQGNSA. This CDR3 spans 14 amino acids. The V gene end was trimmed by 3 bases and the J gene end by 6 bases; junction bases not matched to a gene: 7. This clonotype was detected many times. TCRdb fed the 5' RACE reads into MiXCR, producing one record per CDR3 protein. The top ten clones hold roughly 6.3% of a sample with about 100,000 distinct CDR3 sequences, about an eighth of them seen once. This TCR was sampled from an adult who was a healthcare worker with PCR-confirmed SARS-CoV-2 infection or an uninfected control (not recorded which). This chain links TRBV7-2 with TRBJ2-7; 8 bases are a match to TRBD2. Sample: whole blood. DNA for the CDR3: TGTGCCAGCAGCTTTAGCGGGAATCCTTCCGAGCAGTACTTC. As protein: CASSFSGNPSEQYF.